These 7 T cell receptor beta chains were sequenced from one sample in a study of a mutant IDH1 vaccine in newly diagnosed glioma. Produced via immunoSEQ multiplex PCR; TCRdb's table is partial and in-frame only. There are roughly 86,000 clones in the sample; about 81% occur only once, and approximately 5.4% lies in the top ten. Documented time point: week 47, end of study. Doses consisted of 300 ug of mutant IDH1 20-mer peptide each, paired with topical imiquimod. Their target antigens are unknown. The sample was PBMCs, taken from a glioma patient whose treatment included an IDH1 peptide vaccine. The receptors were gathered from a middle-aged man with glioma.

The chain couples TRBV27 to TRBJ1-4, with D uncertain. The CDR3 runs to 15 residues. V lost 2 bases, J lost 5 bases, and 12 bases lay in between. Germline V CDR1 and CDR2: MNHEY, SMNVEV (reference sequence). The CDR3 reads CASSLRSLLNEKLFF. As DNA, the CDR3 is TGTGCCAGCAGTTTAAGGAGCCTACTCAATGAAAAACTGTTTTTT.

J is TRBJ2-7 and V is TRBV7-2; D remains ambiguous. The CDR3 contains 14 residues. The V gene's germline CDR1 is SGHTA and CDR2 FQGNSA. Trimming removed 1 base from V and 3 bases from J, with 10 bases in between. The CDR3 here is CASSLGRLSYEQYF. CDR3 sequence (DNA): TGTGCCAGCAGCTTAGGACGGCTTAGCTACGAGCAGTACTTC.

CDR3 sequence reads: CASGVGTGKFTNYGYTF. CDR3 sequence (DNA): TGTGCTAGTGGTGTCGGGACAGGGAAATTTACTAACTATGGCTACACCTTC. The chain uses TRBV12-5 and TRBJ1-2; 9 nucleotides align to TRBD1. Trimming cost V 5 bases and J 0 bases; bases outside gene matches: 10. CDR1 and CDR2 (germline): LGHNT, FRNRAP. The CDR3 extends over 17 amino acids.

The chain has TRBV27 and TRBJ2-7, with a possible D match to TRBD1 (7 bases). There are 14 residues in the CDR3. CDR1 and CDR2 from the germline V gene are MNHEY and SMNVEV (reference sequence). Between the trimmed V and J ends, which lost 3 bases and 7 bases, there was a span of 16 bases. The CDR3 protein is CASSFRSTGREQYF. The CDR3 DNA sequence: TGTGCCAGCAGTTTTCGTTCGACAGGGAGGGAGCAGTACTTC.

This clone appeared a few times. The chain couples TRBV7-9 to TRBJ1-1; D remains unclear. Per germline, CDR1 SEHNR and CDR2 FQNEAQ (reference sequence). The CDR3 loop spans 12 amino acids. V was pared by 8 bases and J by 10 bases, with 17 bases between. The CDR3: CASGPDGEGAFF. The CDR3 nucleotides read TGTGCCAGCGGGCCCGACGGGGAGGGAGCTTTCTTT.

The chain joins TRBV19 to TRBJ2-7, with D possibly being TRBD2 (6 bases). This CDR3 is built from 16 residues. V shed 3 bases and J shed 7 bases, with 22 bases lying between them. The germline gives CDR1 LNHDA, CDR2 SQIVND (reference sequence). Written as DNA, the CDR3 is TGTGCCAGTAGTATCATCCTGGGAGGCTACACGGGGGAGCAGTACTTC. It is translated as CASSIILGGYTGEQYF.

This clone ranks as medium-sized. The rearrangement uses TRBV10-3 and TRBJ1-5, with D uncertain. The germline V gene has CDR1 ENHRY and CDR2 SYGVKD. CDR3 size: 14 residues. The germline V and J ends were trimmed by 0 bases and 3 bases, with 6 bases remaining between them. CDR3 sequence: CAISESGVNQPQHF. The CDR3, as DNA: TGTGCCATCAGTGAGTCTGGAGTCAATCAGCCCCAGCATTTT.